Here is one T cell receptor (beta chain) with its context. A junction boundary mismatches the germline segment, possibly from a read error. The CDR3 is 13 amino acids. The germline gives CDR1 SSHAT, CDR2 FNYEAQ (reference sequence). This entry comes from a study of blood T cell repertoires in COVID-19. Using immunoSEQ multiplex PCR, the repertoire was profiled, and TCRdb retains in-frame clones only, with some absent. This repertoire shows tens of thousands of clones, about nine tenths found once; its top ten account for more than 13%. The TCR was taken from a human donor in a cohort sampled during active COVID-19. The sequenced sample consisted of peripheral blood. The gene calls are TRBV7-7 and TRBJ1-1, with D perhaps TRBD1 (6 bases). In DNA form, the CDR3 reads TGTGCTAGCAGCCCGGGAAGGGGGACTGAAGCTTTCTTT. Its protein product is CASSPGRGTEAFF.